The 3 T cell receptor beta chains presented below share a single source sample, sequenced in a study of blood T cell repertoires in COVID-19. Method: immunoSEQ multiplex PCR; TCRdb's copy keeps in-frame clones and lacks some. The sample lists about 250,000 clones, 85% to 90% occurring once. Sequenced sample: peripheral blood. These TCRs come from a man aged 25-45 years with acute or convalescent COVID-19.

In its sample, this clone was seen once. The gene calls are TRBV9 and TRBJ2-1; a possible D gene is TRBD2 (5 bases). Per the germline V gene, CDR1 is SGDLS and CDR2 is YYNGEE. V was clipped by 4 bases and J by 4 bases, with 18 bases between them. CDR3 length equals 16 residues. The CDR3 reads CASSLTMDWGYNEQFF. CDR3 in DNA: TGTGCCAGCAGCCTTACTATGGACTGGGGATACAATGAGCAGTTCTTC.

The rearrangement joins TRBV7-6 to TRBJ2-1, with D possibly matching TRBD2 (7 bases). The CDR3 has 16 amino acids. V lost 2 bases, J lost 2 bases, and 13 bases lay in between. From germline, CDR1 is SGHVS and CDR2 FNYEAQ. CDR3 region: CASSLLGRGPYNEQFF. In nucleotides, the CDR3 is TGTGCCAGCAGCTTACTCGGGCGGGGGCCCTACAATGAGCAGTTCTTC.

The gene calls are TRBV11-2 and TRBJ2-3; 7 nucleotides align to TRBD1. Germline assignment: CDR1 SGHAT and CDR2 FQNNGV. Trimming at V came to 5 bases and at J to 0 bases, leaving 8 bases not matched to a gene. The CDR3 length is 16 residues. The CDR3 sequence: CASSRQGTGSTDTQYF. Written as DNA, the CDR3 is TGTGCCAGCAGCCGACAGGGAACGGGTAGCACAGATACGCAGTATTTT.